Each of the 15 T cell receptor beta chains below was sequenced from the same sample in a study of graft-versus-host responses after intestinal transplantation. What these receptors recognize is not known. Sequenced by immunoSEQ multiplex PCR; TCRdb stores in-frame clones only, minus some. The data contain 55,000 to 75,000 clones, roughly 84% of them seen just once; the ten biggest clones take up 0.39%. Here the sequenced sample was unstimulated CD4+ T cells sorted from spleen or lymph node cells, taken before transplant. Every receptor here comes from a human donor who was the organ donor for an intestinal transplant.

This rearrangement joins TRBV10-3 to TRBJ2-5, with 8 bases that match TRBD2. The length of the CDR3 is 15 residues. Germline-derived CDR1 and CDR2 are ENHRY and SYGVKD. After removal of 8 bases from V and 8 bases from J, the junction contained 16 bases not matched to a gene. CDR3 amino acids: CAIGGLAGGTGTQYF. The CDR3 region has the DNA TGTGCCATCGGAGGGCTGGCGGGGGGTACTGGAACCCAGTACTTC.

The chain is built from TRBV27 and TRBJ1-6; 7 nucleotides line up with TRBD1. The CDR3 consists of 14 residues. Trimming took 5 bases from V and 9 from J; bases not matched to a gene: 7. CDR1 MNHEY and CDR2 SMNVEV come from the germline V gene (reference sequence). The CDR3 is CASSLKEGASPLHF. The CDR3 nucleotides are TGTGCCAGCAGTCTTAAGGAGGGGGCTTCACCCCTCCACTTT.

The J gene is TRBJ1-5, the V gene TRBV6-1, with unresolved D. The CDR3 consists of 14 residues. From germline, CDR1 is MNHNS and CDR2 SASEGT. V was shortened by 4 bases and J by 5 bases, with 12 bases between the two germline ends. The DNA of the CDR3 is TGTGCCAGCAGTGGTCGCGGGGAGCATCAGCCCCAGCATTTT. Protein: CASSGRGEHQPQHF.

The chain has TRBV19 and TRBJ2-1; D gene ambiguous. This CDR3 is 13 amino acids long. Germline lookup yields CDR1 LNHDA and CDR2 SQIVND (reference sequence). V was cut by 3 bases and J by 7 bases, with 10 bases left in between. The CDR3 region is CASSMNSRNEQFF. CDR3 nucleotides: TGTGCCAGTAGTATGAACTCGAGGAATGAGCAGTTCTTC.

This chain links TRBV6-6 with TRBJ2-3; a weak D match, TRBD1 (5 bases). The CDR3 is 15 residues long. Trimming took off 7 bases at V and 0 bases at J, with 14 bases between the two ends. Germline CDR1 reads MNHNY; CDR2 reads SVGAGI (reference sequence). In nucleotides, the CDR3 is TGTGCCAGCAAGAGTTGGGCAGGGAGCACAGATACGCAGTATTTT. As protein: CASKSWAGSTDTQYF.

This rearrangement joins TRBV5-6 to TRBJ2-2; tentative D call: TRBD1 (5 bases). Deletions cut 4 bases from V and 5 bases from J, with 24 bases between. The CDR3 runs 18 residues. Looked up from germline, CDR1 is SGHDT and CDR2 is YYEEEE. The CDR3 spells CASSPGPGQGRMTGELFF. In DNA form, the CDR3 reads TGTGCCAGCAGCCCGGGCCCGGGCCAGGGAAGGATGACCGGGGAGCTGTTTTTT.

This clone was recorded a few times. V gene TRBV9 combines with J gene TRBJ1-2; 7 bases fit TRBD1. Trimming cost V 3 bases and J 3 bases; bases outside gene matches: 5. Germline values: CDR1 SGDLS, CDR2 YYNGEE. The length of the CDR3 is 14 residues. The CDR3 nucleotides read TGTGCCAGCAGCGCAGAAACAGGGGACTATGGCTACACCTTC. Amino acids: CASSAETGDYGYTF.

The chain combines TRBV19 with TRBJ2-2, with D perhaps TRBD2 (6 bases). V shed 2 bases and J shed 0 bases, with 10 bases lying between them. Germline V gene sequence: CDR1 LNHDA, CDR2 SQIVND (reference sequence). This CDR3 comprises 16 residues. CDR3: CASSITTGANTGELFF. The CDR3 DNA reads TGTGCCAGTAGTATAACGACGGGGGCGAACACCGGGGAGCTGTTTTTT.

This rearrangement joins TRBV7-3 to TRBJ2-7; 7 bases align to TRBD2. V trimming: 7 bases; J trimming: 2 bases; junction bases outside the gene matches: 8. The CDR3 has 14 residues. Germline V gene lookup returns CDR1 SGHTA and CDR2 FQGTGA. CDR3 amino acids: CASIPGGGTYEQYV. The CDR3 region has the DNA TGTGCCAGCATTCCCGGGGGAGGGACCTACGAGCAGTACGTC.

This chain links TRBV6-5 with TRBJ1-2; D not resolved. The CDR3 loop spans 12 amino acids. V lost 5 bases, J lost 13 bases, and 17 bases lay in between. Per the germline V gene, CDR1 is MNHEY and CDR2 is SVGAGI. The CDR3 protein is CASSETGYGFTF. As DNA, the CDR3 is TGTGCCAGCAGTGAGACGGGTTATGGGTTCACCTTC.

The chain joins TRBV28 to TRBJ1-2; perhaps TRBD1 as D (5 bases). This CDR3 has 13 residues. V was cut by 5 bases and J by 5 bases, with 12 bases left in between. CDR1 MDHEN and CDR2 SYDVKM come from the germline V gene. In DNA, the CDR3 is TGTGCCAGCAGTCTTGACAGCATATATGGCTACACCTTC. Translating gives CASSLDSIYGYTF.

CDR3 protein: CASSQTIGTINSPLHF. The CDR3 DNA sequence: TGTGCCAGCTCACAAACTATCGGGACAATTAATTCACCCCTCCACTTT. This rearrangement joins TRBV18 to TRBJ1-6, with a weak D call TRBD1 (6 bases). The V end was cut by 4 bases, the J end by 6 bases, with 16 bases between. Germline V gene sequence: CDR1 KGHSH, CDR2 LQKENI. The CDR3 is 16 amino acids.

This rearrangement joins TRBV4-2 to TRBJ1-2; 7 bases line up with TRBD1. Trimming at V came to 11 bases and at J to 4 bases, leaving 13 bases not matched to a gene. This CDR3 has 14 amino acids. CDR1 is LGHNA and CDR2 is YNFKEQ in the germline V gene. The CDR3 protein is CASSGPGTVYGYTF. CDR3 bases: TGTGCCTCCTCCGGTCCGGGGACAGTCTATGGCTACACCTTC.

The chain has TRBV6-6 and TRBJ2-5; tentative D call: TRBD1 (5 bases). Trimming pared 5 bases from V and 5 bases from J, leaving 15 bases between. Germline V gene lookup returns CDR1 MNHNY and CDR2 SVGAGI (reference sequence). The CDR3 has 14 amino acids. The CDR3 nucleotides read TGTGCCAGCAGTATGTCGTGGGCAGGGGAGACCCAGTACTTC. This translates into CASSMSWAGETQYF.

This clone was seen just once. The V call is TRBV5-4, the J call TRBJ1-1; 11 positions agree with TRBD1. CDR1 and CDR2 from the germline V gene are SGHNT and YYREEE (reference sequence). The trim removed 2 bases at V and 2 bases at J, leaving 5 bases unmatched. This CDR3 region has 16 residues. The CDR3 nucleotides read TGTGCCAGCAGCTTTCCGGGACAGGGGGGCAACACTGAAGCTTTCTTT. Translated: CASSFPGQGGNTEAFF. Supplemented by reference TRBV5-4 and TRBJ1-1, the full variable domain reads ETGVTQSPTHLIKTRGQQVTLRCSSQSGHNTVSWYQQALGQGPQFIFQYYREEENGRGNFPPRFSGLQFPNYSSELNVNALELDDSALYLCASSFPGQGGNTEAFFGQGTRLTVV.